The rows below give T cell receptor beta chains drawn from one sample of a study of CXCR3-negative and CXCR3-positive naive CD8 T cells. TCRdb reworked the 5' RACE reads into one entry per CDR3 protein, no DNA. The data include 130,000 or so distinct CDR3 sequences; the top ten clones carry 0.49%. The source material was naive CXCR3- CD8+ T cells from blood. The receptors here all came from a human donor in good health. Some clones in this sample may be carry-over from other donors' samples. CDR3s include the opening cysteine and the closing phenylalanine or tryptophan.

v_gene	j_gene	CDR3aa
TRBV28	TRBJ1-6	CASSPDRELDSYNSPLHF
TRBV5-1	TRBJ2-7	CASSYTGFNEQYF
TRBV29-1	TRBJ2-1	CSVDWASSYNEQFF
TRBV4-1	TRBJ1-1	CASSHQQANTEAFF
TRBV7-2	TRBJ2-3	CASSLLVTGQGVTDTQYF
TRBV14	TRBJ2-7	CASSQVTYEQYF
TRBV19	TRBJ2-3	CASSLQGASTDTQYF
TRBV3-1	TRBJ2-7	CASSPGPAGTYEQYF
TRBV4-2	TRBJ2-2	CASSQDWERVTGELFF
TRBV7-9	TRBJ2-1	CASSLWREGTEQFF
TRBV5-1	TRBJ2-1	CASREGGEQFF
TRBV7-9	TRBJ1-4	CASSSPPEAGRQEKLFF
TRBV28	TRBJ2-7	CASRYRGGPYEQYF
TRBV29-1	TRBJ2-3	CSVVGLSSTDTQYF
TRBV12-3/TRBV12-4	TRBJ2-1	CASSLASSSYNEQFF
TRBV28	TRBJ2-7	CASRYDPLTGDPYEQYF
TRBV7-2	TRBJ2-3	CASSLILASGRYTDTQYF
TRBV2	TRBJ2-2	CASSPTTGETGELFF
TRBV29-1	TRBJ1-5	CSVELTGGPNQPQHF
TRBV28	TRBJ2-1	CASSLGTRGIGNEQFF
TRBV15	TRBJ1-2	CATSREDIYGYTF
TRBV28	TRBJ1-2	CASRTGNYGYTF
TRBV5-5	TRBJ2-1	CASSLDGLAATNEQFF
TRBV7-9	TRBJ2-7	CASSSVGGGTVYEQYF
TRBV28	TRBJ2-7	CASSFTGQGREQYF
TRBV28	TRBJ2-7	CASSGGGLAAIYEQYF
TRBV11-2	TRBJ1-2	CASSPTGGGTNYGYTF
TRBV4-1	TRBJ2-5	CANSRNYPETQYF
TRBV29-1	TRBJ1-2	CSVQLAKEGTVVGYTF
TRBV29-1	TRBJ1-2	CSVEDNYGYTF
TRBV7-6	TRBJ2-5	CASSLRTGSMSETQYF
TRBV4-2	TRBJ1-6	CASSQETWTGNSYNSPLHF